Shown below are 14 T cell receptor beta chains from a single sample sequenced in a study of blood T cell repertoires in COVID-19. Only in-frame clones appear in the TCRdb table, and some are missing; sequencing was by immunoSEQ multiplex PCR. The table records 140,000 to 150,000 clones, around nine tenths of them present only once. Input material: peripheral blood. These TCRs come from a woman aged 45-65 years with active or convalescent COVID-19.

The sample holds one count of this clone. The chain recombines TRBV12-3 or TRBV12-4 with TRBJ1-2; D remains ambiguous. Between the trimmed V and J ends, which lost 2 bases and 7 bases, there was a span of 11 bases. This CDR3 contains 13 residues. The CDR3: CASSLSGTAGYTF. CDR3 in DNA: TGTGCCAGCAGTTTATCAGGCACGGCTGGCTACACCTTC.

The chain recombines TRBV14 with TRBJ2-5, with a possible D match to TRBD1 (5 bases). CDR3 size: 14 residues. The germline gives CDR1 SGHDN, CDR2 FVKESK. V was clipped by 0 bases and J by 5 bases, with 10 bases between them. In DNA form, the CDR3 reads TGTGCCAGCAGCCAAGACAGGGTAGGGGAGACCCAGTACTTC. This encodes CASSQDRVGETQYF.

The chain combines TRBV27 with TRBJ1-3; weak D call: TRBD1 (5 bases). V dropped 2 bases and J dropped 0 bases, with 8 bases sitting between them. CDR3 size: 15 residues. The germline V gene has CDR1 MNHEY and CDR2 SMNVEV (reference sequence). DNA of the CDR3: TGTGCCAGCAGTTTAGGGGCTAGCTCTGGAAACACCATATATTTT. The encoded protein is CASSLGASSGNTIYF.

V is TRBV5-1 and J is TRBJ2-7, with D perhaps matching TRBD2 (5 bases). The germline gives CDR1 SGHRS, CDR2 YFSETQ. This CDR3 spans 14 amino acids. Trimming pared 7 bases from V and 3 bases from J, leaving 17 bases between. The CDR3 is CASGLVVGSYEQYF. The CDR3 coding sequence is TGCGCCAGCGGTTTAGTTGTGGGGAGCTACGAGCAGTACTTC.

The chain recombines TRBV7-2 with TRBJ2-3; TRBD2 matches at 10 bases. CDR1 and CDR2 from the germline V gene are SGHTA and FQGNSA. The CDR3 extends over 15 amino acids. V trimming: 1 base; J trimming: 5 bases; junction bases outside the gene matches: 3. CDR3 nucleotides: TGTGCCAGCAGCTTAGGGGGACTAGCGATAGATACGCAGTATTTT. Amino acids: CASSLGGLAIDTQYF.

The chain links TRBV5-4 to TRBJ2-7, with a tentative D call TRBD1 (7 bases). The CDR3 covers 14 residues. CDR1 and CDR2 from the germline V gene are SGHNT and YYREEE (reference sequence). The V end lost 0 bases, the J end lost 2 bases, and 9 bases lay between the germline ends. CDR3 sequence reads: CASSLGRGPYEQYF. DNA for the CDR3: TGTGCCAGCAGCTTGGGGAGGGGGCCCTACGAGCAGTACTTC.

In its sample, this clone was seen once. The chain uses TRBV7-2 and TRBJ1-1, with unresolved D. This CDR3 is built from 15 residues. CDR1 is SGHTA, CDR2 FQGNSA, per germline. The V and J ends lost 1 base and 1 base respectively, with 10 bases between them. CDR3 bases: TGTGCCAGCAGCTTAGGGGTTCGGGGGAACACTGAAGCTTTCTTT. Protein product: CASSLGVRGNTEAFF.

This clone has a handful of counts. The CDR3: CASSENGYGGYTF. The DNA for the CDR3 is TGTGCCAGCAGTGAGAACGGGTATGGAGGCTACACCTTC. The chain joins TRBV6-4 to TRBJ1-2; D gene uncertain. Germline CDR1 reads MRHNA; CDR2 reads SNTAGT. This CDR3 has 13 residues. Between the trimmed V and J ends, which lost 3 bases and 8 bases, there was a span of 13 bases.

The chain carries TRBV24-1 and TRBJ2-5, with TRBD1 as a possible D gene (6 bases). Trimming removed 4 bases at V and 5 bases at J, with 13 bases between. This CDR3 contains 14 residues. The V gene's germline CDR1 is KGHDR and CDR2 SFDVKD. CDR3 sequence: CATSDRWGPETQYF. CDR3 DNA sequence: TGTGCCACCAGTGACCGATGGGGGCCGGAGACCCAGTACTTC.

This clone was seen more than once but under ten times. The chain uses TRBV27 and TRBJ1-5; D not resolved. Germline values: CDR1 MNHEY, CDR2 SMNVEV (reference sequence). The CDR3 consists of 14 residues. Deletions cut 2 bases from V and 7 bases from J, with 12 bases between. CDR3 sequence: CASSLSGGRQPQHF. CDR3 coding DNA: TGTGCCAGCAGTTTAAGTGGAGGGAGACAGCCCCAGCATTTT.

The chain is built from TRBV11-2 and TRBJ2-1; 10 bases line up with TRBD2. The J segment lost 8 bases and the V segment lost 5 bases, leaving 12 bases of the junction unmatched. This CDR3 has 16 residues. The germline V gene has CDR1 SGHAT and CDR2 FQNNGV. The CDR3 here is CASSPSLTSGSDEQFF. CDR3 DNA: TGTGCCAGCAGCCCCAGTCTGACTAGCGGGTCCGATGAGCAGTTCTTC.

The gene calls are TRBV21-1 and TRBJ2-3; the table's D call of TRBD1 was not tested on the DNA. TRBV21-1 is listed as a pseudogene. The CDR3 sequence is 13 residues long. The CDR3 region has the DNA TGTGCCAGCGGTCCCAGGGCGGCAGATACGCAGTATTTT. It encodes CASGPRAADTQYF.

V gene TRBV29-1 combines with J gene TRBJ1-2, with TRBD1 identical over 7 bases. CDR3 length: 12 residues. The germline V gene encodes CDR1 SQVTM and CDR2 ANQGSEA. The J segment lost 2 bases and the V segment lost 3 bases, leaving 0 bases of the junction unmatched. The CDR3 bases are TGCAGCGTTGAGGACAGGAACTATGGCTACACCTTC. Translating gives CSVEDRNYGYTF.

The chain combines TRBV7-8 with TRBJ2-7, with no clear D. The germline gives CDR1 SGHVS, CDR2 FQNEAQ. The V gene lost 5 bases and the J gene lost 1 base, with 12 bases spanning the gap. CDR3 length equals 14 residues. Here the CDR3 DNA reads TGTGCCAGCAGCCCGGCGTGGGCTTCCTACGAGCAGTACTTC. This gives the protein CASSPAWASYEQYF.